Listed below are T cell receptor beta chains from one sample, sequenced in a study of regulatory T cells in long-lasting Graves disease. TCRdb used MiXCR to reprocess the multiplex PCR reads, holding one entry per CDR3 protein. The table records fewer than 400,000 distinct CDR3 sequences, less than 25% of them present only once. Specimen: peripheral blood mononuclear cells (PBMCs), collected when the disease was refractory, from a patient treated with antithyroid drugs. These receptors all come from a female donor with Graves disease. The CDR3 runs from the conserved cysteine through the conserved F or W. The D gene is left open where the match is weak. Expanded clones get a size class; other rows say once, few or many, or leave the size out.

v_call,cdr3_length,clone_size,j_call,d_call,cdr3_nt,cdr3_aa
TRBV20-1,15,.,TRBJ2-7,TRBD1,TGCAGTGCCTCCCCGGGACAGGGGGCATCCTACGAGCAGTACTTC,CSASPGQGASYEQYF
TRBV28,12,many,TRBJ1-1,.,TGTGCCAGCAAGCCCTCGATCACTGAAGCTTTCTTT,CASKPSITEAFF
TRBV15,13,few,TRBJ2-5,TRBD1,TGTGCCACCAGCACGACAGGGGTAGAGACCCAGTACTTC,CATSTTGVETQYF
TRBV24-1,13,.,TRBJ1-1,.,TGTGCCACCAGTGATGGTCGCGCAACTGAAGCTTTCTTT,CATSDGRATEAFF
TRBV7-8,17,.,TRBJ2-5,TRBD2,TGTGCCAGCAGCTTAGCAGATAGCGGGAGAATAATGGAGACCCAGTACTTC,CASSLADSGRIMETQYF
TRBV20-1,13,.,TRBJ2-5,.,TGCAGTGCTGGCGGGGGACATGACGAGACCCAGTACTTC,CSAGGGHDETQYF
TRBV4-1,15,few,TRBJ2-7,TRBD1,TGCGCCAGCAGCCAGGGTTGGGACAGCTCCTACGAGCAGTACTTC,CASSQGWDSSYEQYF
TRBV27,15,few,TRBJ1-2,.,TGTGCCAGCAGTTTATCTTGGCAGCTACCTTATGGCTACACCTTC,CASSLSWQLPYGYTF
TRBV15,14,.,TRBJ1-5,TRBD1,TGTGCCACCAGCAGGTTGGACAGGGATCAGCCCCAGCATTTT,CATSRLDRDQPQHF
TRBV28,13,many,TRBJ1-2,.,TGTGCCAGCAGTTTTTCAGGGGCGCTTGGCTACACCTTC,CASSFSGALGYTF
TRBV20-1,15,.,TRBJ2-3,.,TGCAGTGCTAGAGATTTGAGGGAGTACACAGATACGCAGTATTTT,CSARDLREYTDTQYF
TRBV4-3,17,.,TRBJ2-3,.,TGCGCCAGCAGCATCTTCGTCGGGAAGGGTAGCACAGATACGCAGTATTTT,CASSIFVGKGSTDTQYF
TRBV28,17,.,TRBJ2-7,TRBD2,TGTGCCAGCAGTACCAGACTAGCGGGAGGGCCGCCCGTCGAGCAGTACTTC,CASSTRLAGGPPVEQYF
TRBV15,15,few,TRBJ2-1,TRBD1,TGTGCCACCAGCAGAGGACAGGGGGCCTACAATGAGCAGTTCTTC,CATSRGQGAYNEQFF
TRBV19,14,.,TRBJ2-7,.,TGTGCCAGTAGTCCAGCTTCAAGCTCCTACGAGCAGTACTTC,CASSPASSSYEQYF
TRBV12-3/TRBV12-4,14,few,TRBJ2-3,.,TGTGCCAGCAGGTCCCGGACCGGCACAGATACGCAGTATTTT,CASRSRTGTDTQYF